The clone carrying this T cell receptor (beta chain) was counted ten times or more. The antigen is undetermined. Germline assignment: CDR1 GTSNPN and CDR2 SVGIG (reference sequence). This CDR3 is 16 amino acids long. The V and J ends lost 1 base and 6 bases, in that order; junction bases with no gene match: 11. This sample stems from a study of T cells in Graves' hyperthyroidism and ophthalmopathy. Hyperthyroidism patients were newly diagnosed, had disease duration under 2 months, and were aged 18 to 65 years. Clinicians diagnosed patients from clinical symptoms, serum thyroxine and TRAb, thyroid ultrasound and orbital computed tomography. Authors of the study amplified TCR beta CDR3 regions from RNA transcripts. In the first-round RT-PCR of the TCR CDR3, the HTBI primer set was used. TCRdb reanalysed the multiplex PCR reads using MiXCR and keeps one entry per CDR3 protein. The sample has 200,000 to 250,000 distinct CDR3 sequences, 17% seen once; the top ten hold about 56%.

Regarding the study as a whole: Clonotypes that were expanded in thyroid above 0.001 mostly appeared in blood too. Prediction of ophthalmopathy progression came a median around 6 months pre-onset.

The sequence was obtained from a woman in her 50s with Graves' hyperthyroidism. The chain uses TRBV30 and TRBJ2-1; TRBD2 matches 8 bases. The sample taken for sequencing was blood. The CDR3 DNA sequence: TGTGCCTGGAGTGGGGGACTAGAAAAAGGTGGCAATGAGCAGTTCTTC. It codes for CAWSGGLEKGGNEQFF.